This T cell receptor (beta chain) was profiled in a study of T cell changes during pregnancy in multiple sclerosis. This clone has just one count. Germline V gene sequence: CDR1 MNHEY, CDR2 SVGAGI. Trimming took 6 bases from V and 7 from J; bases not matched to a gene: 14. The CDR3 length is 15 residues. Profiling relied on immunoSEQ multiplex PCR, and the TCRdb table lists in-frame clones only, not all of them. The table has some 35,000 clones, about nine tenths seen once. The genes are TRBV6-5 and TRBJ1-2; 7 positions agree with TRBD1. This specimen was CD4+ T cells from peripheral blood mononuclear cells, taken after pregnancy. The TCR sequence derives from a female donor in good health, enrolled as a control in a pregnancy study. The DNA of the CDR3 is TGTGCCAGCAGGGGGGACAGCGCCGGGGCTCTTGGCTACACCTTC. Its protein is CASRGDSAGALGYTF.